The clone carrying this T cell receptor beta chain was detected a few times. The CDR3 is 16 residues long. V was shortened by 4 bases and J by 2 bases, with 15 bases between the two germline ends. From germline, CDR1 is SGDLS and CDR2 YYNGEE. The sample is drawn from a study of T cells after yellow fever vaccination. TCRdb re-analysed the 5' RACE reads in MiXCR, keeping a single row per CDR3 protein. Found here are about 340,000 distinct CDR3 sequences, 8.7% of them singletons; the top ten hold roughly 18%. Sequencing was performed on PBMCs, taken on the day of the first yellow fever vaccination. The sequence was obtained from a man between 18 and 29 years old who received the YFV17D yellow fever vaccine. The rearrangement joins TRBV9 to TRBJ2-2; D uncertain. Here the CDR3 DNA reads TGTGCCAGCAGCTCCATGGGCAGCCGAAACACCGGGGAGCTGTTTTTT. This codes for CASSSMGSRNTGELFF.